This TCR beta chain was captured by sequencing in a study of Ad26.COV2.S vaccination and SARS-CoV-2 variants. On the study more broadly: Donor joined the COV1001 Ad26.COV2.S trial arm. Intramuscularly, Ad26.COV2.S was given either once or twice, 56 days apart.

Treatment meaning: 19 received Ad26.COV2.S at low or high dose, single or two shots; about 5 received placebo; per-sample allocation not given. Sample collection was performed on day 63 after the first vaccine or placebo injection. Expressing Wuhan-strain SARS-CoV-2 spike, an Ad26 vector served as the vaccine. Profiled with immunoSEQ multiplex PCR; TCRdb holds only in-frame clones, not every one. The data show a few hundred thousand clones, around 85% seen once. The CDR3 has 15 amino acids. V lost 8 bases, J lost 3 bases, and 10 bases stayed unmatched. Germline values: CDR1 LNHDA, CDR2 SQIVND (reference sequence).

This chain links TRBV19 with TRBJ2-7, with TRBD1 identical over 10 bases. This specimen was peripheral blood, taken in a trial of Ad26.COV2.S vaccine versus placebo. The sequence derives from a person aged 18-65 years who received the Ad26.COV2.S COVID-19 vaccine or a placebo. The CDR3: CASARTGTGDYEQYF. The DNA for the CDR3 is TGTGCCAGTGCACGTACCGGGACAGGGGACTACGAGCAGTACTTC.